The 14 T cell receptor beta chains reported below all come from one sample, sequenced in a study of cytomegalovirus exposure and HLA in healthy donors. A multiplex PCR was run with 60 Vbeta primers and 13 Jbeta primers. Using immunoSEQ multiplex PCR, the repertoire was profiled, and TCRdb retains in-frame clones only, with some absent. The sample holds 190,000 or so clones, under 85% seen once. Sequencing used PBMCs. Receptor source: a middle-aged man in good health and CMV-seronegative.

V usage is TRBV23-1 and J usage is TRBJ2-2, with 8 positions matching TRBD1. TRBV23-1 is classed as an ORF, of uncertain function. The CDR3 totals 15 residues. Losses at the gene ends were 3 bases for V and 3 bases for J; bases not matched to a gene: 3. The CDR3 coding sequence is TGCGCCAGCAGTCATCCACAGGGGGACACCGGGGAGCTGTTTTTT. Its protein product is CASSHPQGDTGELFF.

This clone was recorded a few times. V usage is TRBV28 and J usage is TRBJ1-5; TRBD1 matches at 7 bases. V was clipped by 8 bases and J by 0 bases; unmatched bases: 16. The CDR3 extends over 18 amino acids. CDR1 MDHEN and CDR2 SYDVKM come from the germline V gene. CDR3 nucleotide sequence: TGTGCCAGCCTGGGGGCTGGACAGGAGTTTTATAGCAATCAGCCCCAGCATTTT. As protein: CASLGAGQEFYSNQPQHF. Full variable domain (rest looked up from reference TRBV28 and TRBJ1-5): DVKVTQSSRYLVKRTGEKVFLECVQDMDHENMFWYRQDPGLGLRLIYFSYDVKMKEKGDIPEGYSVSREKKERFSLILESASTNQTSMYLCASLGAGQEFYSNQPQHFGDGTRLSIL.

As regards this clone: An end of the junction differs from the germline gene, which may be a read error. The chain employs TRBV7-9 and TRBJ1-1; D call uncertain. The length of the CDR3 is 12 residues. In germline, CDR1 is SEHNR, CDR2 FQNEAQ (reference sequence). CDR3 residues: CSSSLATAEAFF. DNA of the CDR3: TGTTCCAGCAGCTTAGCAACAGCAGAAGCTTTCTTT.

This clone was picked up a small number of times. This chain uses TRBV4-1 with TRBJ1-1; D might be TRBD1 (5 bases). V was clipped by 2 bases and J by 3 bases, with 13 bases between them. The germline CDR1 and CDR2 sequences are MGHRA and YSYEKL. The CDR3 extends over 15 amino acids. This chain's CDR3 is CASSQSRVKDTEAFF. The CDR3 nucleotides read TGCGCCAGCAGCCAATCCAGGGTTAAGGACACTGAAGCTTTCTTT.

The V call is TRBV5-6, the J call TRBJ2-7; 11 nucleotides agree with TRBD1. Germline-derived CDR1 and CDR2 are SGHDT and YYEEEE. V lost 0 bases, J lost 0 bases, and 11 bases stayed unmatched. There are 19 residues in the CDR3. The CDR3 region has the DNA TGTGCCAGCAGCTTGGCTCTCGGGACAGGGGGAATAAGCTCCTACGAGCAGTACTTC. It yields the protein CASSLALGTGGISSYEQYF.

This chain connects TRBV2 to TRBJ1-1; D gene ambiguous. The V end was cut by 7 bases, the J end by 0 bases, with 12 bases between. From germline, CDR1 is SNHLY and CDR2 FYNNEI. This CDR3 is built from 14 residues. The CDR3 spells CASTPRRVNTEAFF. The CDR3 DNA reads as TGTGCCAGCACCCCAAGGCGGGTGAACACTGAAGCTTTCTTT.

The chain combines TRBV2 with TRBJ2-1, with no clear D. Trimming stripped 7 bases from V and 8 bases from J, with 18 bases between. Germline CDR1 and CDR2: SNHLY and FYNNEI. The CDR3 contains 14 residues. The DNA of the CDR3 is TGTGCCAGCACCCGAGACTGGGTAGGTCATGAGCAGTTCTTC. Its translation: CASTRDWVGHEQFF. The whole variable domain, filled in from reference TRBV2 and TRBJ2-1, reads EPEVTQTPSHQVTQMGQEVILRCVPISNHLYFYWYRQILGQKVEFLVSFYNNEISEKSEIFDDQFSVERPDGSNFTLKIRSTKLEDSAMYFCASTRDWVGHEQFFGPGTRLTVL.

The chain joins TRBV5-1 to TRBJ1-2; 10 bases line up with TRBD1. The trim removed 0 bases at V and 4 bases at J, leaving 3 bases unmatched. The CDR3 spans 15 residues. Looked up from germline, CDR1 is SGHRS and CDR2 is YFSETQ. CDR3 residues: CASSLVGQGSYGYTF. For the CDR3, the DNA is TGCGCCAGCAGCTTGGTGGGACAGGGGAGCTATGGCTACACCTTC.

This chain connects TRBV9 to TRBJ2-5; weak D call: TRBD2 (6 bases). Germline CDR1 SGDLS, CDR2 YYNGEE. CDR3 length: 15 amino acids. V gave up 2 bases and J gave up 2 bases, with 13 bases separating them. This CDR3 reads CASSVGAGAQETQYF. DNA of the CDR3: TGTGCCAGCAGCGTTGGAGCGGGTGCACAAGAGACCCAGTACTTC.

This clone showed up just once. The chain couples TRBV6-6 to TRBJ2-7, with a possible D match to TRBD2 (6 bases). The CDR3 has 12 amino acids. The germline gives CDR1 MNHNY, CDR2 SVGAGI (reference sequence). Trimming took off 2 bases at V and 7 bases at J, with 9 bases between the two ends. CDR3 protein: CASSYVAGEQYF. The CDR3 coding sequence is TGTGCCAGCAGTTACGTTGCGGGGGAGCAGTACTTC.

The gene calls are TRBV5-4 and TRBJ2-7; D is uncertain. Germline V gives CDR1 SGHNT, CDR2 YYREEE (reference sequence). The CDR3 length is 14 residues. Trimming took 0 bases from V and 5 from J, leaving 12 bases between them. The DNA of the CDR3 is TGTGCCAGCAGCTTGGGACAATCGGTAAACGAGCAGTACTTC. Encoded protein: CASSLGQSVNEQYF. Supplemented by reference TRBV5-4 and TRBJ2-7, the full variable domain reads ETGVTQSPTHLIKTRGQQVTLRCSSQSGHNTVSWYQQALGQGPQFIFQYYREEENGRGNFPPRFSGLQFPNYSSELNVNALELDDSALYLCASSLGQSVNEQYFGPGTRLTVT.

The chain employs TRBV14 and TRBJ1-2; D might be TRBD1 (5 bases). V lost 4 bases and J lost 4, with 19 bases in between. Germline-derived CDR1 and CDR2 are SGHDN and FVKESK. CDR3 length: 16 amino acids. The CDR3 DNA follows: TGTGCCAGCAGCCTGGAAGGGGCCGGTGGGGTCTATGGCTACACCTTC. It specifies CASSLEGAGGVYGYTF.

The genes are TRBV7-9 and TRBJ1-2, with no clear D. The CDR3 has 14 residues. CDR1 is SEHNR and CDR2 is FQNEAQ in the germline V gene (reference sequence). The V gene lost 2 bases and the J gene lost 4 bases, with 11 bases spanning the gap. CDR3 residues: CASSLIREGYGYTF. CDR3 nucleotide sequence: TGTGCCAGCAGCTTAATACGGGAGGGCTATGGCTACACCTTC.

This clone was observed a few times. The chain employs TRBV6-4 and TRBJ2-1; 10 nucleotides match TRBD1. The length of the CDR3 is 16 residues. Trimming cost V 4 bases and J 4 bases; bases outside gene matches: 7. Germline V gives CDR1 MRHNA, CDR2 SNTAGT. The CDR3 protein is CASSAVGQGSYNEQFF. The CDR3 coding sequence is TGTGCCAGCAGTGCTGTGGGACAGGGGAGTTACAATGAGCAGTTCTTC.